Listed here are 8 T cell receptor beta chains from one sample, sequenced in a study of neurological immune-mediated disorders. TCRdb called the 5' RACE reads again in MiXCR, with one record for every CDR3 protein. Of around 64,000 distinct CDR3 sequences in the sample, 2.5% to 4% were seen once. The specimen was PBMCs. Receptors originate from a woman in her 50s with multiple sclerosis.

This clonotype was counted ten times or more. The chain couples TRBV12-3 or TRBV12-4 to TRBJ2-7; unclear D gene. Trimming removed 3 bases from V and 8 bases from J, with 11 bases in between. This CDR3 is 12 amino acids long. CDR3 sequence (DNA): TGTGCCAGCAGTTTTGTGAGCGAAAAGCAGTACTTC. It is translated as CASSFVSEKQYF.

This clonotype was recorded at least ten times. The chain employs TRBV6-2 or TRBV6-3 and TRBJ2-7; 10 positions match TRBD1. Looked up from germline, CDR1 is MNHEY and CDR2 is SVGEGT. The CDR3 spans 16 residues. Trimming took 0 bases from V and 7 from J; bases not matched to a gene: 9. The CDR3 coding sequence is TGTGCCAGCAGTTACTCGCGGGACAGGGGCAGGTTGGAGCAGTACGTC. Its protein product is CASSYSRDRGRLEQYV.

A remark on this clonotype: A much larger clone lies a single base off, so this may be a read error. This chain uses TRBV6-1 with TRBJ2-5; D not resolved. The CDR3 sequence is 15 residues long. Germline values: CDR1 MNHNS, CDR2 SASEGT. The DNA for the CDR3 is TGTGCCAGCAAAGGCCTCTTACAGCTTCAAGAGAACCAGTACTTC. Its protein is CASKGLLQLQENQYF.

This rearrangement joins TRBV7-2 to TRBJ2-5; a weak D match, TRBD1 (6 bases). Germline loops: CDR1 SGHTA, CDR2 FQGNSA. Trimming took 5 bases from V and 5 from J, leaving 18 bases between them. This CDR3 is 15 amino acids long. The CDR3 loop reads CASSPSRWGRETQYF. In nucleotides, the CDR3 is TGTGCCAGCAGCCCCTCCCGATGGGGGCGGGAGACCCAGTACTTC.

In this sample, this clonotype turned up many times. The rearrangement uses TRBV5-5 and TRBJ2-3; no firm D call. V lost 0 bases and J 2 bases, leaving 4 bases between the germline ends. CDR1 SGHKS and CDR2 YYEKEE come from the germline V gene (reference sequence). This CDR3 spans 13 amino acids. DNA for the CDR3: TGTGCCAGCAGCTTGGCCGACACAGATACGCAGTATTTT. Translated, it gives CASSLADTDTQYF. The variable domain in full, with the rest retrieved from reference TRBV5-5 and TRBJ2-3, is DAGVTQSPTHLIKTRGQQVTLRCSPISGHKSVSWYQQVLGQGPQFIFQYYEKEERGRGNFPDRFSARQFPNYSSELNVNALLLGDSALYLCASSLADTDTQYFGPGTRLTVL.

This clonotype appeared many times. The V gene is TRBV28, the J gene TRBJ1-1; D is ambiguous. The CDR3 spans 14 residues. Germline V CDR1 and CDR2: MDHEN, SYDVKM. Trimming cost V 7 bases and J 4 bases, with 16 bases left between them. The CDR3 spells CASKRIGRATEAFF. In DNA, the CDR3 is TGTGCCAGCAAGAGGATAGGAAGGGCCACTGAAGCTTTCTTT.

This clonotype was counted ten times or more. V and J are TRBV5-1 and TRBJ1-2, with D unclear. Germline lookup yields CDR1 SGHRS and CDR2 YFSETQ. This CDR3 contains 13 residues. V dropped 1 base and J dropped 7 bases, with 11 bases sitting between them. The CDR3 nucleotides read TGCGCCAGCAGCTTGAGTTATCCTATTGGCTACACCTTC. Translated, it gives CASSLSYPIGYTF.

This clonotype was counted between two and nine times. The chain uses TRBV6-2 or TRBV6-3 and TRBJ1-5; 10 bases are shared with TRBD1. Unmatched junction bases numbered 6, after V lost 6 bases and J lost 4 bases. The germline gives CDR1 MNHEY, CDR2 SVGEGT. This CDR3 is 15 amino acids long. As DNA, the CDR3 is TGTGCCAGCAGAACGGTGGGACAGGGGAATCAGCCCCAGCATTTT. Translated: CASRTVGQGNQPQHF.